The rows below give T cell receptor beta chains drawn from one sample of a study of T cell responses to AZD1222 COVID-19 vaccine. The assay was immunoSEQ multiplex PCR, and TCRdb's table has in-frame clones only and misses some. Of approximately 100,000 clones in the sample, roughly 86% were seen once. This specimen was peripheral blood, taken 28 days after the second dose of the MenACWY control vaccine. All receptors derive from an adult who received the MenACWY meningococcal vaccine as a control. Each CDR3 is given with its conserved first and last residue. A D gene is named only where the DNA matches it firmly. Expanded clones are given a class, and other clones once, few, many or no size at all.

TRBJ1-2 | . | TRBV15 | . | TGTGCCACCAGCAGAGGGGAGGGGGGCAGAAACTATGGCTACACCTTC | CATSRGEGGRNYGYTF
TRBJ1-4 | . | TRBV29-1 | . | TGCAGCGTTGAAGCCCTCCAGGTGAGGGGTGAAAAACTGTTTTTT | CSVEALQVRGEKLFF
TRBJ2-7 | . | TRBV21-1 | . | TGTGCCAGCAGCTCCATCAATCGCCAAGGCTCCTACGAGCAGTACTTC | CASSSINRQGSYEQYF
TRBJ2-5 | . | TRBV6-1 | . | TGTGCCAGCAGTGAAAATTGGTGGGGAACAGGTGGGGAGACCCAGTACTTC | CASSENWWGTGGETQYF
TRBJ1-5 | . | TRBV4-3 | . | TGCGCCAGCAGCCAAGATAGGAATCAGCCCCAGCATTTT | CASSQDRNQPQHF
TRBJ1-6 | TRBD1 | TRBV28 | . | TGTGCCAGCAGCCGACAGGGGGGCCCCAATTCACCCCTCCACTTT | CASSRQGGPNSPLHF
TRBJ2-7 | TRBD1 | TRBV4-2 | . | TGTGCCAGCAGCCAAGATTCCCAGGGGGCCCCCTACGAGCAGTACTTC | CASSQDSQGAPYEQYF
TRBJ1-2 | TRBD1 | TRBV3-1/TRBV3-2 | . | TGTGCCAGCAGCCAAGACTGGGACAGGGGACGAATAGACTATGGCTACACCTTC | CASSQDWDRGRIDYGYTF
TRBJ1-6 | TRBD1 | TRBV3-1/TRBV3-2 | . | TGTGCCAGCAGCCAGGACAGGACTTCACCCCTCCACTTT | CASSQDRTSPLHF
TRBJ1-2 | . | TRBV5-1 | . | TGCGCCAGCAGCTCCCTCCGGGACCCGGGTAGGGGCTACACCTTC | CASSSLRDPGRGYTF
TRBJ2-7 | . | TRBV12-3/TRBV12-4 | few | TGTGCCAGCAGTCGGACAGAGTCCTACGAGCAGTACTTC | CASSRTESYEQYF
TRBJ1-1 | TRBD1 | TRBV5-4 | once | TGTGCCAGCAGCTTGGGGGACAGGTTGAACACTGAAGCTTTCTTT | CASSLGDRLNTEAFF